A selection of T cell receptor beta chains follows, all from one sample in a study of regulatory T cells in long-lasting Graves disease. TCRdb reprocessed the multiplex PCR reads with MiXCR, giving one entry per CDR3 protein. The profile covers around 460,000 distinct CDR3 sequences, with about a fifth appearing a single time and roughly 7% taken by the ten largest. The source was peripheral blood mononuclear cells (PBMCs), collected when the disease was refractory, from a patient treated with antithyroid drugs. The receptors come from a female donor with Graves disease. CDR3s include the opening cysteine and the closing phenylalanine or tryptophan. The order of the fields is J gene, clone size, V gene, D gene, CDR3 protein, CDR3 DNA. D genes are given only for firm matches. The size entry is marked missing in some rows and otherwise reads once, few, many or a size class.

>TRBJ2-7|many|TRBV11-2|TRBD1
CASSHGQGIAYEQYF
TGTGCCAGCAGCCACGGACAGGGCATAGCCTACGAGCAGTACTTC
>TRBJ2-1|many|TRBV28|TRBD2
CASSSPGTRSEQFF
TGTGCCAGCAGTTCGCCCGGGACTAGGAGTGAGCAGTTCTTC
>TRBJ2-7|many|TRBV15|NA
CATSRGRGYEQYF
TGTGCCACCAGCAGAGGCCGGGGTTACGAGCAGTACTTC
>TRBJ2-7|many|TRBV2|TRBD2
CASSPEGVASGRNEQYF
TGTGCCAGCAGCCCCGAGGGGGTGGCTAGCGGGAGAAACGAGCAGTACTTC
>TRBJ2-6|many|TRBV11-1|NA
CASSRKQVAGANVLTF
TGTGCCAGCAGCAGAAAACAGGTGGCAGGGGCCAACGTCCTGACTTTC
>TRBJ2-2|NA|TRBV2|TRBD2
CASMGLAGADGAGELFF
TGTGCCAGCATGGGGCTAGCGGGGGCCGACGGGGCCGGGGAGCTGTTTTTT
>TRBJ1-5|many|TRBV6-1|NA
CASSEIRTGYNQPQHF
TGTGCCAGCAGTGAGATCAGGACGGGATACAATCAGCCCCAGCATTTT
>TRBJ2-4|NA|TRBV7-2|NA
CASSFVGTLDDLAWIQYF
TGTGCCAGCAGCTTTGTCGGGACCCTGGACGACCTAGCTTGGATTCAGTACTTC
>TRBJ2-5|NA|TRBV7-9|TRBD1
CASSPLFRDREETQYF
TGTGCCAGCAGCCCCCTTTTTCGCGACAGGGAAGAGACCCAGTACTTC
>TRBJ1-1|few|TRBV6-1|NA
CASSISGTGNTEAFF
TGTGCCAGCAGTATATCTGGGACGGGGAACACTGAAGCTTTCTTT
>TRBJ1-5|many|TRBV20-1|NA
CSARNTGDNQPQHF
TGCAGTGCTAGAAACACAGGTGACAATCAGCCCCAGCATTTT
>TRBJ1-5|NA|TRBV20-1|TRBD1
CSARAQGAGNQPQHF
TGCAGTGCCCGGGCGCAGGGGGCAGGCAATCAGCCCCAGCATTTT
>TRBJ2-2|few|TRBV19|TRBD2
CASRPGLAGGTGELFF
TGTGCCAGTAGGCCAGGACTAGCGGGAGGCACCGGGGAGCTGTTTTTT
>TRBJ2-7|NA|TRBV20-1|NA
CSALEHNSYEQYF
TGCAGTGCTTTAGAACACAACTCCTACGAGCAGTACTTC
>TRBJ2-2|NA|TRBV20-1|NA
CSASKGGTGELFF
TGCAGTGCTAGCAAGGGGGGGACCGGGGAGCTGTTTTTT
>TRBJ2-7|many|TRBV11-2|NA
CASSPQGAFYEQYF
TGTGCCAGCAGCCCCCAAGGGGCGTTCTACGAGCAGTACTTC
>TRBJ2-2|NA|TRBV4-2|NA
CASSQDRPSGELFF
TGTGCCAGCAGCCAAGACCGGCCTTCCGGGGAGCTGTTTTTT
>TRBJ2-1|NA|TRBV28|TRBD2
CASSLLTSGRDNEQFF
TGTGCCAGCAGCCTGTTGACTAGCGGGAGAGACAATGAGCAGTTCTTC
>TRBJ1-4|NA|TRBV29-1|TRBD1
CSVEDRSNEKLFF
TGCAGCGTAGAGGACAGGTCTAATGAAAAACTGTTTTTT
>TRBJ1-1|few|TRBV19|NA
CASSIDPPDRNMNTEAFF
TGTGCCAGTAGTATAGACCCTCCCGACAGGAACATGAACACTGAAGCTTTCTTT
>TRBJ2-3|NA|TRBV28|NA
CASRVSATSTDTQYF
TGTGCCAGCAGGGTTAGCGCCACTAGCACAGATACGCAGTATTTT
>TRBJ2-5|many|TRBV7-9|NA
CASSSRQERETQYF
TGTGCCAGCAGCTCACGACAGGAGCGAGAGACCCAGTACTTC
>TRBJ2-7|many|TRBV5-5|TRBD1
CASSLGQGGGYEQYF
TGTGCCAGCAGTTTAGGACAGGGGGGAGGCTACGAGCAGTACTTC
>TRBJ2-5|NA|TRBV7-2|TRBD2
CASSAHWTSGGQGETQYF
TGTGCCAGCAGCGCACACTGGACTAGCGGGGGGCAGGGAGAGACCCAGTACTTC
>TRBJ1-3|NA|TRBV2|NA
CASSERLDSSGNTIYF
TGTGCCAGCAGTGAACGCCTTGACAGCTCTGGAAACACCATATATTTT
>TRBJ1-5|many|TRBV12-3/TRBV12-4|TRBD1
CASSVGTGAPSPPQHF
TGTGCCAGCAGTGTTGGGACAGGGGCTCCCTCCCCGCCCCAGCATTTT
>TRBJ2-2|few|TRBV7-3|NA
CASSPARQTGELFF
TGTGCCAGCAGCCCAGCTCGACAGACCGGGGAGCTGTTTTTT
>TRBJ1-1|NA|TRBV12-3/TRBV12-4|NA
CASSFPNRDYSHTEAFF
TGTGCCAGCAGTTTCCCAAACAGGGACTATTCCCACACTGAAGCTTTCTTT
>TRBJ1-2|few|TRBV7-2|NA
CASSRHALGYTF
TGTGCCAGCAGCCGACACGCGCTCGGCTACACCTTC
>TRBJ2-5|many|TRBV20-1|NA
CSASRLSAQETQYF
TGCAGTGCTAGTAGGCTCAGTGCGCAAGAGACCCAGTACTTC
>TRBJ1-2|many|TRBV7-2|NA
CASSLLYGGYTF
TGTGCCAGCAGCTTACTCTACGGTGGCTACACCTTC
>TRBJ2-5|many|TRBV6-5|TRBD2
CASSYYAVAGEETQYF
TGTGCCAGCAGTTACTACGCCGTCGCGGGAGAAGAGACCCAGTACTTC
>TRBJ2-7|many|TRBV27|NA
CASSLSGTVGFYEQYF
TGTGCCAGCAGTCTTTCCGGGACGGTGGGATTCTACGAGCAGTACTTC
>TRBJ2-3|NA|TRBV7-9|TRBD2
CASSIPTSGRGADTQYF
TGTGCCAGCAGCATCCCGACTAGCGGGAGGGGCGCAGATACGCAGTATTTT
>TRBJ2-4|few|TRBV7-6|NA
CASSRADKTKNIQYF
TGTGCCAGCAGCCGGGCGGACAAGACCAAAAACATTCAGTACTTC
>TRBJ1-2|few|TRBV29-1|NA
CSVVRGGYGYTF
TGCAGCGTTGTCCGGGGTGGCTATGGCTACACCTTC
>TRBJ1-2|few|TRBV13|NA
CASSSGTETPNYGYTF
TGTGCCAGCAGCTCCGGGACGGAAACTCCTAACTATGGCTACACCTTC
>TRBJ1-4|many|TRBV5-1|TRBD1
CASSLRTGDEKLFF
TGCGCCAGCAGCTTGAGGACAGGGGATGAAAAACTGTTTTTT
>TRBJ1-4|NA|TRBV20-1|NA
CSARAGEKLFF
TGCAGTGCCCGAGCTGGGGAAAAACTGTTTTTT
>TRBJ2-5|many|TRBV7-9|TRBD1
CASRSPGQQETQYF
TGTGCCAGCAGATCTCCGGGACAGCAAGAGACCCAGTACTTC
>TRBJ2-7|many|TRBV6-5|TRBD2
CASSYSFGRHEQYF
TGTGCCAGCAGTTACTCTTTCGGGAGGCACGAGCAGTACTTC
>TRBJ2-1|once|TRBV12-3/TRBV12-4|NA
CASSLSPSGPGNEQFF
TGTGCCAGCAGTCTTTCTCCCTCAGGGCCTGGTAATGAGCAGTTCTTC
>TRBJ2-3|few|TRBV28|TRBD2
CASRMRTSGRSSTDTQYF
TGTGCCAGCAGGATGCGGACTAGCGGGAGAAGTTCCACAGATACGCAGTATTTT
>TRBJ2-7|NA|TRBV10-3|NA
CAISEGYEQYF
TGTGCCATCAGTGAGGGGTACGAGCAGTACTTC
>TRBJ1-2|NA|TRBV20-1|NA
CSARSGTDNYGYTF
TGCAGTGCTAGGTCCGGGACTGACAACTATGGCTACACCTTC
>TRBJ1-3|once|TRBV18|NA
CASSPNGNTIYF
TGTGCCAGCTCACCTAACGGAAACACCATATATTTT
>TRBJ1-1|many|TRBV28|NA
CASRIPNTEAFF
TGTGCCAGCCGAATTCCCAACACTGAAGCTTTCTTT
>TRBJ2-7|many|TRBV12-3/TRBV12-4|NA
CASSLDGPDYEQYF
TGTGCCAGCAGTCTCGACGGTCCCGACTACGAGCAGTACTTC
>TRBJ2-5|many|TRBV18|NA
CASSPAEETQYF
TGTGCCAGCTCACCGGCAGAAGAGACCCAGTACTTC